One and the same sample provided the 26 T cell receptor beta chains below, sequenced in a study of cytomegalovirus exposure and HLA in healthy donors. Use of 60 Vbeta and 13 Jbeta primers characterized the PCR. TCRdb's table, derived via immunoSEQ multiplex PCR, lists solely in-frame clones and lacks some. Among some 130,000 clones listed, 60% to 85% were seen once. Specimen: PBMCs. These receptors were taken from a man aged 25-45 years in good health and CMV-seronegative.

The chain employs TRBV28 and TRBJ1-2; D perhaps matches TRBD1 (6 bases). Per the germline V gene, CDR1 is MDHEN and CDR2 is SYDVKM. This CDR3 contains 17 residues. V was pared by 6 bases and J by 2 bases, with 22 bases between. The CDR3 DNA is TGTGCCAGCAGCTCACCGACAGGAAAGGGGGGGAACTATGGCTACACCTTC. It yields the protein CASSSPTGKGGNYGYTF.

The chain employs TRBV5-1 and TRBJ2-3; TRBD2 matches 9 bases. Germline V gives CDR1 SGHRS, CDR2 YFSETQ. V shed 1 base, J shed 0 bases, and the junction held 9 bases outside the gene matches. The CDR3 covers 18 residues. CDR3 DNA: TGCGCCAGCAGCTTGTCGAGACTAGCGGACCCTAGCACAGATACGCAGTATTTT. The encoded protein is CASSLSRLADPSTDTQYF. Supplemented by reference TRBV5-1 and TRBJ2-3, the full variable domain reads KAGVTQTPRYLIKTRGQQVTLSCSPISGHRSVSWYQQTPGQGLQFLFEYFSETQRNKGNFPGRFSGRQFSNSRSEMNVSTLELGDSALYLCASSLSRLADPSTDTQYFGPGTRLTVL.

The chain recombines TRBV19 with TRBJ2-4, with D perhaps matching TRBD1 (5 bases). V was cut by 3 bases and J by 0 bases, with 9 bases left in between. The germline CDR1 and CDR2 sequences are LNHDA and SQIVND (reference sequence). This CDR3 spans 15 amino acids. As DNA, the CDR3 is TGTGCCAGTAGTATCGCCGACAGAGCCAAAAACATTCAGTACTTC. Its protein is CASSIADRAKNIQYF.

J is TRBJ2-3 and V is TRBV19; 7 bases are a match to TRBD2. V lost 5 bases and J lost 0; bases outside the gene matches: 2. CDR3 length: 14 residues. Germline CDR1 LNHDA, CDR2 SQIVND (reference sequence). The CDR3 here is CASSVSGSTDTQYF. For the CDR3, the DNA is TGTGCCAGTAGTGTTAGCGGGAGCACAGATACGCAGTATTTT.

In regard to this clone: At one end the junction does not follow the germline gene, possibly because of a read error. The CDR3: CASSTGLAKNSQYF. The CDR3, as DNA: TGTGCCAGCAGTACAGGGTTAGCCAAAAACAGTCAGTACTTC. The gene calls are TRBV6-5 and TRBJ2-4; D is possibly TRBD1 (6 bases). The CDR3 totals 14 residues. Per germline, CDR1 MNHEY and CDR2 SVGAGI.

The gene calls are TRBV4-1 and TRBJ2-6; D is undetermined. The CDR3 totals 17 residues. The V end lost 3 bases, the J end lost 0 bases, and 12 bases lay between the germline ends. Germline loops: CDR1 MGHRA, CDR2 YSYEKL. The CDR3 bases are TGCGCCAGCAGCCAGACAACTCTCCCCTCTGGGGCCAACGTCCTGACTTTC. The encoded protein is CASSQTTLPSGANVLTF.

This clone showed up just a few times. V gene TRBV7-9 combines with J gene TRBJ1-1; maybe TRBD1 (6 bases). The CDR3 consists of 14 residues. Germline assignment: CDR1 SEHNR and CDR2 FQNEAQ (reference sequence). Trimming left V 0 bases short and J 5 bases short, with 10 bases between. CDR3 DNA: TGTGCCAGCAGCTTAGCGACAGGAGAAACTGAAGCTTTCTTT. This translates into CASSLATGETEAFF.

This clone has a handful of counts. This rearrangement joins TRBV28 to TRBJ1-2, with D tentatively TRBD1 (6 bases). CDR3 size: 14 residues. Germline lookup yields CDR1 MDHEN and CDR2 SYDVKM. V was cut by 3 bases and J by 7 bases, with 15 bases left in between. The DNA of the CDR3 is TGTGCCAGCAGTTTGGTTGACAGGACGTCTGGCTACACCTTC. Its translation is CASSLVDRTSGYTF.

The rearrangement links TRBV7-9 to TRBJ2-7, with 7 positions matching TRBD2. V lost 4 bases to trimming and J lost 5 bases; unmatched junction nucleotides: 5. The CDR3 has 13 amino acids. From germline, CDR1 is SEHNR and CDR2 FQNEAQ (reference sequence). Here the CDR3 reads CASSSRDYHEQYF. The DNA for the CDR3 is TGTGCCAGCAGCTCCCGGGACTACCACGAGCAGTACTTC.

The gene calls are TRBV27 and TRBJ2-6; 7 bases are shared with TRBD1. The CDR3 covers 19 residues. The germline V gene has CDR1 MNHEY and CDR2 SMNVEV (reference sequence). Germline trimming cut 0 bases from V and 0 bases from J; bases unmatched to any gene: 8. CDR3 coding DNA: TGTGCCAGCAGTTTATCTCCCTGGGACAGCCGCTCTGGGGCCAACGTCCTGACTTTC. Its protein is CASSLSPWDSRSGANVLTF.

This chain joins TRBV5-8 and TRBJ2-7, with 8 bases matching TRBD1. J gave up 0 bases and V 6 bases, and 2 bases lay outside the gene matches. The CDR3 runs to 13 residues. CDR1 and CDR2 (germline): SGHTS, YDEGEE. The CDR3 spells CASTQGASYEQYF. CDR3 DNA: TGTGCCAGCACGCAGGGGGCCTCCTACGAGCAGTACTTC.

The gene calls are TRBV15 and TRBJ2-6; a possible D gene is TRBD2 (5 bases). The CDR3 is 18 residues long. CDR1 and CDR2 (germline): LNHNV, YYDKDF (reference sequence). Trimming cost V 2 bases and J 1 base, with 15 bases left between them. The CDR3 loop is CATSRHLEGRSGANVLTF. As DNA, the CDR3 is TGTGCCACCAGCAGACATCTCGAGGGCCGATCTGGGGCCAACGTCCTGACTTTC.

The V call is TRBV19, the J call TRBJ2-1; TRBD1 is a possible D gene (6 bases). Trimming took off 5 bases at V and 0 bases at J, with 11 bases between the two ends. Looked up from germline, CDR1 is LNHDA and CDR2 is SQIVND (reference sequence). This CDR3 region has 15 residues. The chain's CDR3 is CASSSQGNSYNEQFF. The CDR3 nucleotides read TGTGCCAGTAGTTCACAGGGTAACTCCTACAATGAGCAGTTCTTC.

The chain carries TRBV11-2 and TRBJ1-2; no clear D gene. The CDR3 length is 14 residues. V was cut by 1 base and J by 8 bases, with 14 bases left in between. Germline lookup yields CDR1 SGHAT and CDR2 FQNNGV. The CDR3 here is CASSLAKELQGYTF. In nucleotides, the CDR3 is TGTGCCAGCAGCTTAGCTAAAGAGCTACAGGGCTACACCTTC.

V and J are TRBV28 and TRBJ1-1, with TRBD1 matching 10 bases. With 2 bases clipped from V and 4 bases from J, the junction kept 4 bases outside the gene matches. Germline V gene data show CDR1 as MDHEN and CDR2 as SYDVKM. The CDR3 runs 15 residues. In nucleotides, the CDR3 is TGTGCCAGCAGTTTAGGGGGGACAGGGGTCACTGAAGCTTTCTTT. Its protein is CASSLGGTGVTEAFF.

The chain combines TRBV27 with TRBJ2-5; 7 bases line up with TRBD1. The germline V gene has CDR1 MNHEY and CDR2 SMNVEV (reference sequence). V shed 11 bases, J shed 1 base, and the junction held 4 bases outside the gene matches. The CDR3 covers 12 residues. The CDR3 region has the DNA TGTGCCGGGAGACAGGGCCAAGAGACCCAGTACTTC. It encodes CAGRQGQETQYF.

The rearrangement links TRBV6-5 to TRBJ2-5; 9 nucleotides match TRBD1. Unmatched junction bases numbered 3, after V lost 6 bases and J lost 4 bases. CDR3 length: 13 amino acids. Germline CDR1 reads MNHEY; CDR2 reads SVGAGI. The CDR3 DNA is TGTGCCAGCAGAAGGACAGGGGTAGAGACCCAGTACTTC. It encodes CASRRTGVETQYF.

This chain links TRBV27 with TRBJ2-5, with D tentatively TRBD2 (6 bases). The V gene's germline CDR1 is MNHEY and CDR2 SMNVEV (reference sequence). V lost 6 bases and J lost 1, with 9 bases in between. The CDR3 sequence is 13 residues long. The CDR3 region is CASSGGFQETQYF. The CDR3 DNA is TGTGCCAGCAGCGGGGGTTTCCAAGAGACCCAGTACTTC.

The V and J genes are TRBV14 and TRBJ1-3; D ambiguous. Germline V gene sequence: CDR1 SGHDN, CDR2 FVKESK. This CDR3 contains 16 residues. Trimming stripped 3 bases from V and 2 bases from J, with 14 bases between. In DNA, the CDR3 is TGTGCCAGCAGCCACCCCTCGGGTCCGCCTGGAAACACCATATATTTT. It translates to CASSHPSGPPGNTIYF. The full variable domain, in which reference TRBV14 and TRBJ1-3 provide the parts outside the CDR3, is EAGVTQFPSHSVIEKGQTVTLRCDPISGHDNLYWYRRVMGKEIKFLLHFVKESKQDESGMPNNRFLAERTGGTYSTLKVQPAELEDSGVYFCASSHPSGPPGNTIYFGEGSWLTVV.

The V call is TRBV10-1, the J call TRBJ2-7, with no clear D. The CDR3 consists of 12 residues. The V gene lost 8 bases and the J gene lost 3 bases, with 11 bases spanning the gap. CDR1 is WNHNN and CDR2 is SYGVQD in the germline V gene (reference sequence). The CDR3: CASGPTSYEQYF. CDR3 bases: TGCGCCAGCGGCCCAACCAGCTACGAGCAGTACTTC.

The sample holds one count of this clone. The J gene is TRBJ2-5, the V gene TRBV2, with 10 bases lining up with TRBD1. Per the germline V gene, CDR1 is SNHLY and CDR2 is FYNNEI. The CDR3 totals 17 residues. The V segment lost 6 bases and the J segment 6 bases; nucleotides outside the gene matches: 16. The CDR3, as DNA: TGTGCCAGCAGCTCCCCCGGGGACAGGGGACAGGCTAAGACCCAGTACTTC. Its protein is CASSSPGDRGQAKTQYF.

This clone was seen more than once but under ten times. This CDR3 reads CASSQRQGGHGYTF. The CDR3 nucleotides are TGTGCCAGCAGCCAACGACAGGGAGGACATGGCTACACCTTC. The chain carries TRBV11-2 and TRBJ1-2; 7 bases line up with TRBD1. This CDR3 comprises 14 residues. CDR1 is SGHAT, CDR2 FQNNGV, per germline. The V segment lost 5 bases and the J segment 6 bases; nucleotides outside the gene matches: 9.

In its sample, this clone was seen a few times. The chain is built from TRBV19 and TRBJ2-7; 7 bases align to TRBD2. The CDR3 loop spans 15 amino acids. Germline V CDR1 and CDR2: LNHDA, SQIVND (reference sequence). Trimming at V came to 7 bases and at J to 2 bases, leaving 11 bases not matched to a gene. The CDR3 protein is CASTKGGSPTYEQYF. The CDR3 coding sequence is TGTGCCAGTACCAAGGGCGGGAGTCCCACCTACGAGCAGTACTTC.

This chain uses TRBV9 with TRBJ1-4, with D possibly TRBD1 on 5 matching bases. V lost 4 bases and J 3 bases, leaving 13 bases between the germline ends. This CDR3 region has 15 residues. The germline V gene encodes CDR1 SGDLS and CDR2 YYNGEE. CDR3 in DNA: TGTGCCAGCAGCCCCACGGGGGACCCTAATGAAAAACTGTTTTTT. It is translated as CASSPTGDPNEKLFF.

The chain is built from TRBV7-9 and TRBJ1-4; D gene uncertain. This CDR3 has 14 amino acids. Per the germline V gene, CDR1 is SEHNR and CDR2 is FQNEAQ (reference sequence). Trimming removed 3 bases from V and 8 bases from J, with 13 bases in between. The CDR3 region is CASSFGVGGEKLFF. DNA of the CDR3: TGTGCCAGCAGCTTCGGGGTAGGAGGCGAAAAACTGTTTTTT.

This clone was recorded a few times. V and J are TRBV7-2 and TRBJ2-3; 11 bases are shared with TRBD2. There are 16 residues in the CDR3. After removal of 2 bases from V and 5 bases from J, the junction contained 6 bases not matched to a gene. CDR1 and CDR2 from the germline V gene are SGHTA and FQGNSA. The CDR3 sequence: CASSLNSGGGVDTQYF. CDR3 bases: TGTGCCAGCAGCTTAAATAGCGGGGGGGGAGTAGATACGCAGTATTTT.